The 5 T cell receptor beta chains reported below all come from one sample, sequenced in a study of cytomegalovirus exposure and HLA in healthy donors. Vbeta (60) and Jbeta (13) primers were used in the PCR. The table came from immunoSEQ multiplex PCR; TCRdb's copy has only in-frame clones and leaves some out. The repertoire holds approximately 97,000 clones, nearly 80% seen once, with 4.1% in the top ten. What was sequenced was PBMCs. All receptors derive from a woman aged 40 to 49 in good health and CMV-seropositive.

The chain combines TRBV28 with TRBJ2-3; 11 nucleotides agree with TRBD2. This CDR3 region has 17 residues. The junction had 7 bases not matched to a gene; V was cut back by 2 bases and J by 3 bases. The V gene's germline CDR1 is MDHEN and CDR2 SYDVKM. The CDR3 DNA follows: TGTGCCAGCAGTTTAGGGTTAGCGGGAGGGCCTACAGATACGCAGTATTTT. Translation gives CASSLGLAGGPTDTQYF.

The chain combines TRBV10-3 with TRBJ1-3, with D possibly TRBD1 on 5 matching bases. Germline V gene sequence: CDR1 ENHRY, CDR2 SYGVKD. Trimming took off 6 bases at V and 7 bases at J, with 16 bases between the two ends. The length of the CDR3 is 14 residues. The DNA of the CDR3 is TGTGCCATCAGCCCCCAGGGAGGCGGGAACACCATATATTTT. Translated, it gives CAISPQGGGNTIYF.

This chain connects TRBV6-1 to TRBJ1-2; D is ambiguous. The V end was cut by 8 bases, the J end by 8 bases, with 18 bases between. The CDR3 length is 13 residues. Germline V gene lookup returns CDR1 MNHNS and CDR2 SASEGT. The CDR3: CASSPEGSLGYTF. Here the CDR3 DNA reads TGTGCCAGCTCGCCAGAGGGTTCGTTGGGCTACACCTTC.

CDR3 loop: CASSEAGVVEGELFF. The CDR3 nucleotides are TGTGCCAGCAGTGAGGCGGGAGTCGTAGAGGGGGAGCTGTTTTTT. The V call is TRBV2, the J call TRBJ2-2; TRBD2 aligns across 7 bases. The CDR3 totals 15 residues. V shed 3 bases, J shed 8 bases, and the junction held 9 bases outside the gene matches. Germline values: CDR1 SNHLY, CDR2 FYNNEI.

This sequence joins TRBV5-1 and TRBJ2-7; TRBD1 is a possible D gene (6 bases). There are 14 residues in the CDR3. In germline, CDR1 is SGHRS, CDR2 YFSETQ. V was trimmed by 4 bases and J by 3 bases, leaving 14 bases between them. In nucleotides, the CDR3 is TGCGCCAGCAGCACCGGGACAACCTACTACGAGCAGTACTTC. Protein sequence: CASSTGTTYYEQYF.